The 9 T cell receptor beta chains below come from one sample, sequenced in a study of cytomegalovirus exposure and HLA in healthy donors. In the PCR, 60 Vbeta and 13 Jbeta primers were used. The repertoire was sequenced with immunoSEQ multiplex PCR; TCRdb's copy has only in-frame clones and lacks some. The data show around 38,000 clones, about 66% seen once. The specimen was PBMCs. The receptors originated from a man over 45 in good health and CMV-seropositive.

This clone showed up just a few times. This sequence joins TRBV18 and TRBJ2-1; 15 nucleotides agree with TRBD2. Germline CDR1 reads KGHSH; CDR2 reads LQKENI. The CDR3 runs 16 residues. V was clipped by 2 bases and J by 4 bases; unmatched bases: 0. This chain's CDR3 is CASSPGLAGGYNEQFF. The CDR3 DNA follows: TGTGCCAGCTCACCAGGACTAGCGGGGGGGTACAATGAGCAGTTCTTC.

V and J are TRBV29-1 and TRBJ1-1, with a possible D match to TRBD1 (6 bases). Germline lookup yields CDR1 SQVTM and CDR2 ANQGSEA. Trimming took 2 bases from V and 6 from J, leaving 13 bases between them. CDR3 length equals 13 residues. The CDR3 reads CSVERTGKAEAFF. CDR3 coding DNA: TGCAGCGTTGAAAGAACAGGGAAGGCTGAAGCTTTCTTT.

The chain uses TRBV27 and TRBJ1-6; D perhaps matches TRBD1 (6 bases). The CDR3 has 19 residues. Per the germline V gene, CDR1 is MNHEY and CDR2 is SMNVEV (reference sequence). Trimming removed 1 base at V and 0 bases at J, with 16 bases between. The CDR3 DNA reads TGTGCCAGCAGTTTATTTGGACAGCAGGGGAGCTCCTATAATTCACCCCTCCACTTT. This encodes CASSLFGQQGSSYNSPLHF.

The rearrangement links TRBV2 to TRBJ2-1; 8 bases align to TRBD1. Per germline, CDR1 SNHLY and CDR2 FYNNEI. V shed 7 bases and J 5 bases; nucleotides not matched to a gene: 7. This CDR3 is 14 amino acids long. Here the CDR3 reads CASIPGQDNNEQFF. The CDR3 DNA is TGTGCCAGCATCCCGGGACAGGATAACAATGAGCAGTTCTTC.

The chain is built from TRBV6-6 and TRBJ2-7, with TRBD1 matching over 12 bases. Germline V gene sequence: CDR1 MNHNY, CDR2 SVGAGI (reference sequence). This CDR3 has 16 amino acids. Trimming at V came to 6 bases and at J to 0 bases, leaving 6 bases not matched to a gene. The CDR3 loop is CASSLGTGGFSYEQYF. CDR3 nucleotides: TGTGCCAGCAGCCTGGGGACAGGGGGCTTCTCCTACGAGCAGTACTTC.

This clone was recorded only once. The CDR3: CASSTQGFTDTQYF. DNA of the CDR3: TGTGCCAGCAGTACACAGGGATTCACAGATACGCAGTATTTT. The chain recombines TRBV6-5 with TRBJ2-3, with TRBD1 as a possible D gene (6 bases). CDR3 length: 14 amino acids. Germline V gene lookup returns CDR1 MNHEY and CDR2 SVGAGI. V was cut by 5 bases and J by 2 bases, with 11 bases left in between.

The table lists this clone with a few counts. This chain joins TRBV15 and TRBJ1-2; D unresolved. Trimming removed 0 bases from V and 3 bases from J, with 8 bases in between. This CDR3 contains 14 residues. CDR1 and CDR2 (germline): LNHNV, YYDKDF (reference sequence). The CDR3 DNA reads TGTGCCACCAGCAGAGATGTGGGAGACTATGGCTACACCTTC. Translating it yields CATSRDVGDYGYTF.

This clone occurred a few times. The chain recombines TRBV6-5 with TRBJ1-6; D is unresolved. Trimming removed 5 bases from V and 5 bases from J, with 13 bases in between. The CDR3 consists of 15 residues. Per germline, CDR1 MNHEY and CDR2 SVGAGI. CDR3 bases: TGTGCCAGCAGTCCCCCGGGATGGGATAATTCACCCCTCCACTTT. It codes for CASSPPGWDNSPLHF.

CDR3 in amino acids: CASSAGRQTNYGYTF. Written as DNA, the CDR3 is TGTGCCAGCAGCGCGGGCCGACAGACTAACTATGGCTACACCTTC. V usage is TRBV9 and J usage is TRBJ1-2; tentative D call: TRBD1 (5 bases). The CDR3 has 15 residues. The V and J ends lost 3 bases and 0 bases respectively, with 12 bases between them. Germline CDR1 is SGDLS and CDR2 is YYNGEE.